The next 2 T cell receptor beta chains were all read from a single sample in a study of blood T cell repertoires in COVID-19. TCRdb's table, derived via immunoSEQ multiplex PCR, lists solely in-frame clones and lacks some. The data contain some 100,000 clones, more than 65% of them seen just once; the ten biggest clones take up about 4%. Source material: peripheral blood. The receptor set was obtained from a man in his 60s with acute or convalescent COVID-19.

The V and J genes are TRBV27 and TRBJ1-3; weak D call: TRBD1 (5 bases). Germline values: CDR1 MNHEY, CDR2 SMNVEV (reference sequence). V was cut by 5 bases and J by 3 bases, with 26 bases left in between. The CDR3 contains 19 residues. CDR3 residues: CASSPVIARGAKIGNTIYF. CDR3 nucleotide sequence: TGTGCCAGCAGTCCGGTAATCGCCCGCGGGGCGAAAATTGGAAACACCATATATTTT.

The DNA of the CDR3 is TGTGCCAGCTCACCGGAGGGACGGACGAATCAGCCCCAGCATTTT. It encodes CASSPEGRTNQPQHF. The chain joins TRBV18 to TRBJ1-5, with a tentative D call TRBD1 (5 bases). V was cut by 3 bases and J by 4 bases, with 13 bases left in between. Germline lookup yields CDR1 KGHSH and CDR2 LQKENI. The length of the CDR3 is 15 residues. The whole variable domain, remainder taken from reference TRBV18 and TRBJ1-5, is NAGVMQNPRHLVRRRGQEARLRCSPMKGHSHVYWYRQLPEEGLKFMVYLQKENIIDESGMPKERFSAEFPKEGPSILRIQQVVRGDSAAYFCASSPEGRTNQPQHFGDGTRLSIL.